Listed below are T cell receptor beta chains from one sample, sequenced in a study of shared clonotypes between healthy human individuals. Only in-frame clones appear in the TCRdb table, and some are missing; sequencing was by immunoSEQ multiplex PCR. The top ten clones hold about 0.13% of a sample with some 2,100,000 clones, approximately 96% of them seen once. Sequencing input: naive CD4+ T cells sorted from blood. These receptor sequences come from a man aged 18 to 29 in good health. CDR3s include the opening cysteine and the closing phenylalanine or tryptophan. A D gene is named only where the DNA matches it firmly. A clone size is listed for some rows: how often the clone was seen (once, few, many), or a class if it is expanded.

size: -; D: -; J: TRBJ1-6; V: TRBV25-1; CDR3: CASSEGTFRASNNSPLHF; DNA: TGTGCCAGCAGTGAGGGGACCTTTCGGGCCTCCAATAATTCACCCCTCCACTTT
size: -; D: TRBD2; J: TRBJ2-7; V: TRBV4-1; CDR3: CASSQVRLAGTFYEQYF; DNA: TGCGCCAGCAGCCAAGTTCGACTAGCGGGGACTTTCTACGAGCAGTACTTC
size: once; D: -; J: TRBJ1-6; V: TRBV19; CDR3: CASSIQGGARPLNSPLHF; DNA: TGTGCCAGTAGTATCCAAGGTGGGGCCCGACCACTTAATTCACCCCTCCACTTT
size: -; D: -; J: TRBJ2-3; V: TRBV9; CDR3: CASRGVGTDTQYF; DNA: TGTGCCAGTAGAGGGGTAGGCACAGATACGCAGTATTTT
size: -; D: TRBD2; J: TRBJ2-7; V: TRBV6-5; CDR3: CASWGLADRSYEQYF; DNA: TGTGCCAGTTGGGGACTAGCGGACCGCTCCTACGAGCAGTACTTC
size: few; D: -; J: TRBJ2-3; V: TRBV5-1; CDR3: CASSLWGETDTQYF; DNA: TGCGCCAGCAGCTTATGGGGGGAGACAGATACGCAGTATTTT
size: -; D: -; J: TRBJ2-3; V: TRBV30; CDR3: CAWSHAVVGITDTQYF; DNA: TGTGCCTGGAGTCATGCGGTAGTGGGTATTACAGATACGCAGTATTTT
size: -; D: -; J: TRBJ1-2; V: TRBV27; CDR3: CASSLSKGGGVYGYTF; DNA: TGTGCCAGCAGTTTATCAAAGGGGGGCGGGGTCTATGGCTACACCTTC
size: -; D: TRBD1; J: TRBJ2-5; V: TRBV5-1; CDR3: CASSLDRGWSETQYF; DNA: TGCGCCAGCAGCTTGGACAGGGGTTGGAGTGAGACCCAGTACTTC
size: -; D: TRBD1; J: TRBJ1-3; V: TRBV10-3; CDR3: CAIKGGTDPSGNTIYF; DNA: TGTGCCATCAAGGGGGGGACAGACCCCTCTGGAAACACCATATATTTT
size: -; D: TRBD1; J: TRBJ1-5; V: TRBV6-5; CDR3: CASSRDSHQPQHF; DNA: TGTGCCAGCAGTCGGGACAGCCATCAGCCCCAGCATTTT
size: -; D: -; J: TRBJ1-6; V: TRBV30; CDR3: CAWSVRQGNNSPLHF; DNA: TGTGCCTGGAGTGTACGGCAGGGAAACAATTCACCCCTCCACTTT
size: -; D: -; J: TRBJ2-3; V: TRBV11-3; CDR3: CASSGRGGDTQYF; DNA: TGTGCCAGCAGCGGCAGAGGTGGAGATACGCAGTATTTT
size: -; D: TRBD1; J: TRBJ2-7; V: TRBV7-9; CDR3: CASTLQGISYEQYF; DNA: TGTGCCAGCACCTTACAGGGGATCTCCTACGAGCAGTACTTC
size: -; D: -; J: TRBJ1-2; V: TRBV5-8; CDR3: CASSLAGGNSYGYTF; DNA: TGTGCCAGCAGCTTAGCTGGGGGGAATAGCTATGGCTACACCTTC
size: -; D: TRBD2; J: TRBJ2-6; V: TRBV5-4; CDR3: CASSWGASGRSGANVLTF; DNA: TGTGCCAGCAGCTGGGGTGCTAGCGGGAGGAGTGGGGCCAACGTCCTGACTTTC
size: -; D: TRBD1; J: TRBJ2-6; V: TRBV5-1; CDR3: CASSWRTGSTLGANVLTF; DNA: TGCGCCAGCAGCTGGAGGACAGGGAGTACACTTGGGGCCAACGTCCTGACTTTC
size: -; D: -; J: TRBJ1-5; V: TRBV27; CDR3: CASSSGSLGNQPQHF; DNA: TGTGCCAGCAGCTCCGGGTCGCTCGGCAATCAGCCCCAGCATTTT
size: -; D: -; J: TRBJ1-2; V: TRBV28; CDR3: CASSLGTYGYTF; DNA: TGTGCCAGCAGTTTGGGCACGTATGGCTACACCTTC
size: -; D: -; J: TRBJ2-3; V: TRBV5-1; CDR3: CASLADTSTDTQYF; DNA: TGCGCCAGCTTAGCGGATACTAGCACAGATACGCAGTATTTT